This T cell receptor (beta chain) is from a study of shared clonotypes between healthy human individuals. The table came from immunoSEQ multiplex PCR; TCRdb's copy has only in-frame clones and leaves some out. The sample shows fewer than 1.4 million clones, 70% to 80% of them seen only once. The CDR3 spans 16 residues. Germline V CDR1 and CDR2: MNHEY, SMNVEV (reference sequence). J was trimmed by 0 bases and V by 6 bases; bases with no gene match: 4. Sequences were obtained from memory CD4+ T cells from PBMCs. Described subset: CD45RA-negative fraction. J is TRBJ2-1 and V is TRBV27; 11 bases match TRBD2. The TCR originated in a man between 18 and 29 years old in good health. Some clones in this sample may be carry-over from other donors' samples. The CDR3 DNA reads TGTGCCAGCAGGACTAGCGGGACGAGCTCCTACAATGAGCAGTTCTTC. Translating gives CASRTSGTSSYNEQFF.